One and the same sample provided the 32 T cell receptor beta chains below, sequenced in a study of shared clonotypes between healthy human individuals. Clones were sequenced by immunoSEQ multiplex PCR, and TCRdb holds only the in-frame ones, with some missing. This sample has a few hundred thousand clones, with 90% to 97% found just once. The source material was memory CD8+ T cells sorted from blood. Sample subset: CD45RO+ cells pooled with CCR7-negative TemRA cells. The origin of the receptors is a man aged 25-45 years in good health.

The chain combines TRBV30 with TRBJ2-2, with D tentatively TRBD1 (6 bases). This CDR3 is 12 amino acids long. The V end lost 8 bases, the J end lost 5 bases, and 12 bases lay between the germline ends. CDR1 and CDR2 (germline): GTSNPN, SVGIG (reference sequence). CDR3 bases: TGTGCCCGGGCTCAGGGGACCGGGGAGCTGTTTTTT. This translates into CARAQGTGELFF.

This chain connects TRBV6-1 to TRBJ1-5; possible D gene TRBD1, 6 bases. The CDR3 has 13 amino acids. Deletions cut 3 bases from V and 4 bases from J, with 7 bases between. The germline CDR1 and CDR2 sequences are MNHNS and SASEGT. The CDR3 DNA sequence: TGTGCCAGCAGTGATCAGGGGAATCAGCCCCAGCATTTT. Translation: CASSDQGNQPQHF.

The chain couples TRBV5-1 to TRBJ1-2, with 8 bases that match TRBD1. This CDR3 region has 13 residues. Trimming cost V 4 bases and J 8 bases; bases outside gene matches: 7. The germline V gene has CDR1 SGHRS and CDR2 YFSETQ. CDR3 sequence (DNA): TGCGCCAGCAGCCCAACAGGGGGTGTGGGCTACACCTTC. This codes for CASSPTGGVGYTF.

Here the CDR3 DNA reads TGTGCCGGCTCTATTGGGTCCTACAATGAGCAGTTCTTC. Translation gives CAGSIGSYNEQFF. The chain links TRBV30 to TRBJ2-1; D call uncertain. The V end was cut by 8 bases, the J end by 1 base, with 12 bases between. The CDR3 runs 13 residues. Germline V gene sequence: CDR1 GTSNPN, CDR2 SVGIG (reference sequence).

V gene TRBV25-1 combines with J gene TRBJ2-1, with no clear D. With 5 bases removed from V and 2 bases from J, the gap between germline ends came to 13 bases. The CDR3 has 15 amino acids. Germline V gene sequence: CDR1 MGHDK, CDR2 SYGVNS. CDR3 sequence: CASSTTARPYNEQFF. Here the CDR3 DNA reads TGTGCCAGCAGTACCACAGCTAGACCCTACAATGAGCAGTTCTTC.

The rearrangement uses TRBV7-9 and TRBJ1-1; D is uncertain. V was trimmed by 8 bases and J by 5 bases, leaving 6 bases between them. The CDR3 totals 10 residues. Germline loops: CDR1 SEHNR, CDR2 FQNEAQ (reference sequence). Here the CDR3 reads CASGSTEAFF. The CDR3 DNA follows: TGTGCCAGCGGTTCGACTGAAGCTTTCTTT.

This chain uses TRBV28 with TRBJ1-5; D unclear. V lost 5 bases, J lost 2 bases, and 7 bases lay in between. CDR1 and CDR2 (germline): MDHEN, SYDVKM. This CDR3 has 13 amino acids. Here the CDR3 reads CASSRHGNQPQHF. For the CDR3, the DNA is TGTGCCAGCAGTCGACATGGCAATCAGCCCCAGCATTTT.

This chain connects TRBV9 to TRBJ2-5; D possibly corresponds to TRBD1 (6 bases). Trimming removed 0 bases from V and 3 bases from J, with 12 bases in between. Germline-derived CDR1 and CDR2 are SGDLS and YYNGEE. The CDR3 contains 15 residues. The CDR3 is CASSVAGVGKETQYF. The CDR3 DNA reads as TGTGCCAGCAGCGTAGCAGGGGTTGGGAAAGAGACCCAGTACTTC.

This chain uses TRBV6-1 with TRBJ2-7, with 7 bases matching TRBD1. This CDR3 is 13 amino acids long. J gave up 4 bases and V 8 bases, and 8 bases lay outside the gene matches. Germline V gene sequence: CDR1 MNHNS, CDR2 SASEGT. CDR3 bases: TGTGCCAGCTCTAAGACAGGGCCATACGAGCAGTACTTC. Amino acids: CASSKTGPYEQYF.

This clone was found once. V is TRBV5-8 and J is TRBJ1-4; 7 nucleotides line up with TRBD1. Trimming cost V 0 bases and J 0 bases; bases outside gene matches: 5. Germline loops: CDR1 SGHTS, CDR2 YDEGEE. CDR3 length: 17 residues. The CDR3, as DNA: TGTGCCAGCAGCTTGGGGACAGGCGATACAACTAATGAAAAACTGTTTTTT. This codes for CASSLGTGDTTNEKLFF.

This clone was seen only a few times. This CDR3 is also generated by other DNA sequences in the sample. This chain links TRBV30 with TRBJ1-1; D not resolved. Trimming cost V 3 bases and J 1 base, with 9 bases left between them. This CDR3 has 13 amino acids. The germline gives CDR1 GTSNPN, CDR2 SVGIG (reference sequence). The CDR3 DNA is TGTGCCTGGAGCGTTGAGGGGAACACTGAAGCTTTCTTT. This gives the protein CAWSVEGNTEAFF.

Regarding this clone: At one of its ends the junction is not consistent with the germline gene, which may arise from a read error. The chain combines TRBV2 with TRBJ2-3; TRBD2 matches at 9 bases. Per germline, CDR1 SNHLY and CDR2 FYNNEI. The CDR3 has 15 residues. In DNA form, the CDR3 reads TGTGCCAGCATTGAAACAGCGGGAGGTGCAGATACGCAGTATTTT. As protein: CASIETAGGADTQYF.

The chain carries TRBV9 and TRBJ2-3; no firm D call. Germline V CDR1 and CDR2: SGDLS, YYNGEE. Trimming shortened V by 2 bases and J by 4 bases, and 8 bases separated the two germline ends. This CDR3 has 13 residues. This CDR3 reads CASSVTAPDTQYF. CDR3 sequence (DNA): TGTGCCAGCAGCGTGACGGCTCCAGATACGCAGTATTTT.

V usage is TRBV7-2 and J usage is TRBJ2-3; 9 nucleotides align to TRBD2. The CDR3 extends over 15 amino acids. V shed 10 bases and J 4 bases; nucleotides not matched to a gene: 12. Germline V gene data show CDR1 as SGHTA and CDR2 as FQGNSA. CDR3 DNA sequence: TGTGCCATCGCCCGGGGGACTAGCAACTCAGATACGCAGTATTTT. This encodes CAIARGTSNSDTQYF.

This clone was counted between two and nine times. The gene calls are TRBV9 and TRBJ2-2; no clear D. V lost 4 bases, J lost 2 bases, and 6 bases lay in between. The V gene's germline CDR1 is SGDLS and CDR2 YYNGEE. The CDR3 has 13 amino acids. This chain's CDR3 is CASSHPNTGELFF. CDR3 nucleotides: TGTGCCAGCAGCCATCCTAACACCGGGGAGCTGTTTTTT.

In its sample, this clone was seen a few times. The chain recombines TRBV28 with TRBJ1-1, with 9 bases that match TRBD1. Germline V CDR1 and CDR2: MDHEN, SYDVKM. The CDR3 contains 13 residues. Trimming removed 3 bases from V and 10 bases from J; junction bases left unmatched: 6. As DNA, the CDR3 is TGTGCCAGCAGTTTTCCCACGACAGGGGGAGCTTTCTTT. It codes for CASSFPTTGGAFF.

The genes are TRBV4-2 and TRBJ2-7; TRBD2 matches 10 bases. Germline loops: CDR1 LGHNA, CDR2 YNFKEQ. The CDR3 runs to 15 residues. V lost 0 bases and J lost 4; bases outside the gene matches: 3. CDR3 region: CASSQEPSGSYEQYF. The CDR3 coding sequence is TGTGCCAGCAGCCAAGAACCTAGCGGGAGTTACGAGCAGTACTTC.

V is TRBV28 and J is TRBJ2-3, with TRBD2 matching 13 bases. The CDR3 is 17 residues long. In germline, CDR1 is MDHEN, CDR2 SYDVKM. J was trimmed by 2 bases and V by 5 bases; bases with no gene match: 7. This CDR3 reads CASSIWTSGRATDTQYF. Here the CDR3 DNA reads TGTGCCAGCAGTATCTGGACTAGCGGGAGAGCCACAGATACGCAGTATTTT. Combining the CDR3 with reference TRBV28 and TRBJ2-3 gives the whole variable domain DVKVTQSSRYLVKRTGEKVFLECVQDMDHENMFWYRQDPGLGLRLIYFSYDVKMKEKGDIPEGYSVSREKKERFSLILESASTNQTSMYLCASSIWTSGRATDTQYFGPGTRLTVL.

The chain employs TRBV27 and TRBJ2-5, with a possible D match to TRBD2 (5 bases). The V gene's germline CDR1 is MNHEY and CDR2 SMNVEV (reference sequence). The CDR3 sequence is 14 residues long. V lost 9 bases to trimming and J lost 5 bases, with 19 bases between them. CDR3: CASRRSQPGETQYF. CDR3 in DNA: TGTGCCAGTCGCAGATCGCAGCCGGGGGAGACCCAGTACTTC.

This clone has just one count. The chain carries TRBV5-4 and TRBJ2-2; D is uncertain. Germline lookup yields CDR1 SGHNT and CDR2 YYREEE (reference sequence). The CDR3 extends over 15 amino acids. Trimming stripped 1 base from V and 1 base from J, with 8 bases between. This chain's CDR3 is CASSLIAGNTGELFF. The CDR3, as DNA: TGTGCCAGCAGCTTGATAGCAGGGAACACCGGGGAGCTGTTTTTT.

This clone came up once. The chain carries TRBV7-8 and TRBJ1-1, with D maybe TRBD1 (6 bases). The CDR3 is made up of 16 amino acids. From germline, CDR1 is SGHVS and CDR2 FQNEAQ. The V end was cut by 0 bases, the J end by 8 bases, with 19 bases between. CDR3 coding DNA: TGTGCCAGCAGCTTAGCGATAACAGGGACATTGAGCGAAGCTTTCTTT. Its translation: CASSLAITGTLSEAFF.

V gene TRBV9 combines with J gene TRBJ2-7; D is undetermined. This CDR3 contains 13 residues. Trimming left V 0 bases short and J 6 bases short, with 10 bases between. Germline V gene lookup returns CDR1 SGDLS and CDR2 YYNGEE. This CDR3 is CASSVASGREQYF. The CDR3 DNA reads as TGTGCCAGCAGCGTAGCTTCGGGTCGCGAGCAGTACTTC.

This chain links TRBV5-4 with TRBJ2-7; D uncertain. Trimming took 0 bases from V and 6 from J, leaving 10 bases between them. The CDR3 is 13 residues long. The germline CDR1 and CDR2 sequences are SGHNT and YYREEE (reference sequence). The CDR3 protein is CASSLDRPSEQYF. Written as DNA, the CDR3 is TGTGCCAGCAGCTTGGACAGACCTAGCGAGCAGTACTTC.

The J gene is TRBJ2-2, the V gene TRBV2; TRBD2 matches 10 bases. The V and J ends lost 3 bases and 6 bases, in that order; junction bases with no gene match: 7. Germline V gives CDR1 SNHLY, CDR2 FYNNEI. CDR3 size: 16 residues. The CDR3 DNA follows: TGTGCCAGCAGTGATAGAGCGGGAGGGCTCCCCGGGGAGCTGTTTTTT. As protein: CASSDRAGGLPGELFF.

This chain uses TRBV28 with TRBJ2-7, with 12 bases matching TRBD2. The CDR3 has 14 amino acids. The V gene end was trimmed by 3 bases and the J gene end by 4 bases; junction bases not matched to a gene: 1. Germline CDR1 is MDHEN and CDR2 is SYDVKM. The CDR3 loop reads CASSFGTSGYEQYF. The CDR3 DNA reads as TGTGCCAGCAGTTTTGGGACTAGCGGGTACGAGCAGTACTTC.

The gene calls are TRBV5-1 and TRBJ2-1; D assignment may be TRBD1 or TRBD2 (5 bases each). Trimming took off 4 bases at V and 8 bases at J, with 13 bases between the two ends. CDR3 length: 13 amino acids. Germline values: CDR1 SGHRS, CDR2 YFSETQ. In DNA, the CDR3 is TGCGCCAGCAGCCCCCTAGGGACGTATGAGCAGTTCTTC. The encoded protein is CASSPLGTYEQFF. Together with reference TRBV5-1 and TRBJ2-1, the CDR3 gives the full variable domain: KAGVTQTPRYLIKTRGQQVTLSCSPISGHRSVSWYQQTPGQGLQFLFEYFSETQRNKGNFPGRFSGRQFSNSRSEMNVSTLELGDSALYLCASSPLGTYEQFFGPGTRLTVL.

The chain recombines TRBV13 with TRBJ2-7, with 9 bases aligning to TRBD1. Unmatched junction bases numbered 10, after V lost 4 bases and J lost 6 bases. CDR3 size: 15 residues. Germline assignment: CDR1 PRHDT and CDR2 FYEKMQ (reference sequence). This chain's CDR3 is CASSSTGQGKGEQYF. CDR3 DNA sequence: TGTGCCAGCAGCTCGACGGGACAGGGAAAGGGCGAGCAGTACTTC.

The chain combines TRBV5-4 with TRBJ2-3; 9 bases map to TRBD1. The junction had 3 bases not matched to a gene; V was cut back by 4 bases and J by 3 bases. The CDR3 length is 14 residues. Per germline, CDR1 SGHNT and CDR2 YYREEE (reference sequence). CDR3 protein: CASSTDRGTDTQYF. The CDR3 coding sequence is TGTGCCAGCAGCACCGACAGGGGGACAGATACGCAGTATTTT.

This chain uses TRBV29-1 with TRBJ2-6, with D perhaps matching TRBD1 or TRBD2 (7 bases each). The germline V gene encodes CDR1 SQVTM and CDR2 ANQGSEA. Trimming removed 4 bases at V and 2 bases at J, with 21 bases between. This CDR3 has 18 residues. The CDR3 sequence is CSVAPTRQGGTGANVLTF. Here the CDR3 DNA reads TGCAGCGTTGCGCCCACCCGACAGGGAGGGACTGGGGCCAACGTCCTGACTTTC.

The chain has TRBV5-1 and TRBJ1-1, with D possibly matching TRBD1 (5 bases). The V and J ends lost 2 bases and 1 base respectively, with 15 bases between them. The CDR3 length is 16 residues. Germline V gene lookup returns CDR1 SGHRS and CDR2 YFSETQ. CDR3 in amino acids: CASSFLKQDANTEAFF. The CDR3 nucleotides are TGCGCCAGCAGCTTTCTAAAACAGGATGCGAACACTGAAGCTTTCTTT.

The chain links TRBV6-1 to TRBJ2-5; TRBD2 matches at 7 bases. V trimming: 6 bases; J trimming: 3 bases; junction bases outside the gene matches: 4. In germline, CDR1 is MNHNS, CDR2 SASEGT. The CDR3 has 13 residues. CDR3 in amino acids: CASSRTREETQYF. In DNA form, the CDR3 reads TGTGCCAGCAGCCGGACTAGGGAAGAGACCCAGTACTTC.

A note on this clone: The sample contains more than one DNA sequence encoding this CDR3. This rearrangement joins TRBV19 to TRBJ1-1; D gene uncertain. The ends were cut back, 4 bases at V and 1 base at J, with 7 bases in the middle. Germline CDR1 reads LNHDA; CDR2 reads SQIVND (reference sequence). The CDR3 consists of 13 residues. The CDR3 reads CASSKDRNTEAFF. The CDR3 DNA follows: TGTGCCAGTAGTAAAGATAGGAACACTGAAGCTTTCTTT.